The T cell receptor (beta chain) described here comes from a study of blood T cell repertoires in COVID-19. Study as a whole: Sites in the United States, Italy and Spain provided acute and convalescent COVID-19 samples. Sample material is recorded as cDNA or gDNA derived from T cells, B-cell-depleted T cells, or PBMCs.

The CDR3 extends over 13 amino acids. V lost 3 bases and J 8 bases, leaving 13 bases between the germline ends. From germline, CDR1 is MNHEY and CDR2 SMNVEV (reference sequence). Per the authors' pipeline: The assay estimated nucleated cells by amplifying reference gene primers. Sequencing used immunoSEQ multiplex PCR; TCRdb keeps in-frame clones, though not all of them. That table is the source of V, J and clone size, and D and trimming were worked out from the DNA. The sample includes 200,000 or so clones, around four fifths of them seen just once. This clone was seen more than once but under ten times.

The chain combines TRBV27 with TRBJ1-2; possible D gene TRBD1, 5 bases. This receptor was obtained from a woman aged 55 to 70 who had recovered from COVID-19. The sequenced sample consisted of peripheral blood. DNA of the CDR3: TGTGCCAGCAGTTTCCGGGGGTCTCGGGGCTACACCTTC. Its translation is CASSFRGSRGYTF.